This TCR beta chain was identified during a study of human T cells and chemical hapten exposure. Overall study results and limits: Expanded TCRs formed significantly more large CDR3 similarity clusters than controls.

Losses at the gene ends were 7 bases for V and 1 base for J; bases not matched to a gene: 8. The CDR3 extends over 16 amino acids. Time point of the sample: patch test 2, 6 weeks after DPC sensitization. Indicated treatment: therapeutic diphenylcyclopropenone sensitization with weekly scalp DPC. TCRdb reprocessed the RACE reads via MiXCR and lists one record per CDR3 protein. The sample gives fewer than 85,000 distinct CDR3 sequences, more than 9% of which show up once; around 1.4% is in the top ten. This clonotype was picked up a small number of times. As yet, its antigen is unknown. This chain connects TRBV12-3 or TRBV12-4 to TRBJ2-1; 9 bases are shared with TRBD1. The receptor's source is a man younger than 30 with alopecia areata. Some clones in this sample may be carry-over from other donors' samples. The sample here was whole blood, taken in connection with sensitization to the hapten diphenylcyclopropenone (DPC). CDR3 loop: CASNGKGQGSYNEQFF. Written as DNA, the CDR3 is TGTGCCAGCAACGGAAAGGGACAGGGATCCTACAATGAGCAGTTCTTC.